The entry that follows covers one T cell receptor beta chain sequence. The germline gives CDR1 MNHNY, CDR2 SVGAGI (reference sequence). The CDR3 totals 13 residues. V lost 2 bases and J 7 bases, leaving 9 bases between the germline ends. The source of the sample is a study of T cell repertoires in cytomegalovirus infection. MiXCR, applied by TCRdb to the reads, yields one record per CDR3 protein. The table lists roughly 640,000 distinct CDR3 sequences, approximately 24% of them singletons. The chain joins TRBV6-6 to TRBJ2-1; D is unresolved. Sequenced: CD8+ T cells from PBMCs. This TCR was sampled from a human donor in good health (CMV status not recorded). Some clones in this sample may be carry-over from other donors' samples. CDR3 nucleotide sequence: TGTGCCAGCAGTTACATAGGGTTTAATGAGCAGTTCTTC. It specifies CASSYIGFNEQFF.